This entry lists 23 T cell receptor beta chains sequenced from one sample in a study of cytomegalovirus exposure and HLA in healthy donors. PCR involved 60 Vbeta and 13 Jbeta primers. Data came from immunoSEQ multiplex PCR; TCRdb stores just in-frame clones and leaves some out. The profile covers more than 95,000 clones, with roughly 9% appearing a single time and approximately 3% taken by the ten largest. Sample: PBMCs. These receptors came from a man younger than 40 in good health and CMV-seronegative.

The count of this clone is one. One junction end does not reproduce the germline sequence, and a read error may be involved. This sample also contains other DNA sequences that code for the same CDR3. The CDR3: CASSNRDSISGNTIYF. The CDR3 DNA sequence: TGTGCCAGCAGTAACCGGGACAGTATTTCTGGAAATACCATATATTTT. V and J are TRBV2 and TRBJ1-3; 7 nucleotides agree with TRBD1. The length of the CDR3 is 16 residues. Germline-derived CDR1 and CDR2 are SNHLY and FYNNEI.

This clone was observed a few times. CDR3 sequence: CASGIQAGGGYTF. The CDR3, as DNA: TGTGCCAGCGGCATTCAGGCAGGTGGTGGCTACACCTTC. The rearrangement uses TRBV6-5 and TRBJ1-2, with D unresolved. Trimming removed 8 bases from V and 7 bases from J, with 17 bases in between. This CDR3 is 13 amino acids long. CDR1 is MNHEY and CDR2 is SVGAGI in the germline V gene.

This clone was seen a handful of times. This chain connects TRBV2 to TRBJ2-1, with D maybe TRBD2 (5 bases). CDR1 and CDR2 (germline): SNHLY, FYNNEI. This CDR3 has 13 residues. V lost 7 bases and J lost 0, with 7 bases in between. The CDR3 protein is CASKRSSYNEQFF. DNA for the CDR3: TGTGCCAGCAAGCGGAGCTCCTACAATGAGCAGTTCTTC.

The V gene is TRBV7-2, the J gene TRBJ2-7, with TRBD2 matching over 10 bases. V was clipped by 5 bases and J by 6 bases; unmatched bases: 7. CDR1 and CDR2 (germline): SGHTA, FQGNSA. The CDR3 consists of 14 residues. CDR3 sequence: CASSRTSGSSEQYF. The CDR3 DNA sequence: TGTGCCAGCAGCCGGACTAGCGGATCCAGCGAGCAGTACTTC.

This clone turned up a few times. The chain is built from TRBV27 and TRBJ2-4, with 7 bases that match TRBD1. The length of the CDR3 is 16 residues. CDR1 is MNHEY and CDR2 is SMNVEV in the germline V gene (reference sequence). V was pared by 6 bases and J by 3 bases, with 11 bases of the junction left unmatched. The CDR3 region has the DNA TGTGCCAGCAGACCCTTCGACAGGGTAAGCAAAAACATTCAGTACTTC. Its translation is CASRPFDRVSKNIQYF.

This sequence joins TRBV9 and TRBJ2-5, with 7 bases that match TRBD1. The CDR3 is made up of 15 amino acids. Germline CDR1 and CDR2: SGDLS and YYNGEE. The J segment lost 5 bases and the V segment lost 3 bases, leaving 10 bases of the junction unmatched. CDR3: CASSEHTGVLETQYF. The CDR3 region has the DNA TGTGCCAGCAGCGAACATACAGGGGTGTTGGAGACCCAGTACTTC. Full variable domain (missing parts from reference TRBV9 and TRBJ2-5): DSGVTQTPKHLITATGQRVTLRCSPRSGDLSVYWYQQSLDQGLQFLIQYYNGEERAKGNILERFSAQQFPDLHSELNLSSLELGDSALYFCASSEHTGVLETQYFGPGTRLLVL.

The table lists this clone with a few counts. The J gene is TRBJ2-7, the V gene TRBV28; 11 bases agree with TRBD2. The CDR3 has 18 residues. Trimming at V came to 5 bases and at J to 2 bases, leaving 14 bases not matched to a gene. Germline V gene data show CDR1 as MDHEN and CDR2 as SYDVKM. CDR3 sequence reads: CASSPMGVGTSGAYEQYF. The CDR3 DNA follows: TGTGCCAGCAGTCCTATGGGTGTAGGGACTAGCGGAGCCTACGAGCAGTACTTC.

The CDR3 coding sequence is TGTGCCAGCAGCCAAGGTCCAAGCTCTACCTACGAGCAGTACTTC. Translating it yields CASSQGPSSTYEQYF. This rearrangement joins TRBV14 to TRBJ2-7; no clear D gene. CDR3 length: 15 residues. The germline CDR1 and CDR2 sequences are SGHDN and FVKESK. Trimming cost V 1 base and J 2 bases, with 12 bases left between them.

This clone has a handful of counts. The J gene is TRBJ1-4, the V gene TRBV27; a weak D match, TRBD1 (5 bases). Germline CDR1 and CDR2: MNHEY and SMNVEV (reference sequence). V lost 1 base to trimming and J lost 7 bases, with 19 bases between them. The CDR3 has 17 amino acids. The CDR3 protein is CASSLWYGGQDGEKLFF. The CDR3 DNA reads TGTGCCAGCAGTTTATGGTACGGGGGTCAGGATGGTGAAAAACTGTTTTTT.

The CDR3 spells CAIAGSREADTQYF. The CDR3 nucleotides are TGTGCCATCGCCGGGTCGCGGGAAGCAGATACGCAGTATTTT. The chain has TRBV10-3 and TRBJ2-3; tentative D call: TRBD2 (6 bases). Germline V lookup: CDR1 ENHRY, CDR2 SYGVKD. Between the trimmed V and J ends, which lost 8 bases and 4 bases, there was a span of 16 bases. This CDR3 contains 14 residues.

This clone was seen only a few times. V usage is TRBV27 and J usage is TRBJ1-1; D gene ambiguous. Per the germline V gene, CDR1 is MNHEY and CDR2 is SMNVEV (reference sequence). The CDR3 is 15 amino acids. V lost 0 bases and J lost 6, with 14 bases in between. The CDR3 reads CASSLSPSLSAEAFF. DNA for the CDR3: TGTGCCAGCAGTTTATCTCCCTCATTATCGGCTGAAGCTTTCTTT.

The chain has TRBV6-5 and TRBJ1-2; 11 nucleotides line up with TRBD1. Germline V lookup: CDR1 MNHEY, CDR2 SVGAGI. CDR3 length equals 15 residues. The trim removed 4 bases at V and 7 bases at J, leaving 8 bases unmatched. The CDR3 nucleotides read TGTGCCAGCAGTTTGGGACAGGGGGGGGGCGGTGGCTACACCTTC. Translated, it gives CASSLGQGGGGGYTF.

This clone was recorded a few times. V gene TRBV19 combines with J gene TRBJ2-7; 7 bases fit TRBD2. CDR1 is LNHDA and CDR2 is SQIVND in the germline V gene (reference sequence). CDR3 length: 15 residues. After removal of 3 bases from V and 0 bases from J, the junction contained 5 bases not matched to a gene. The CDR3 nucleotides read TGTGCCAGTAGTATCAGCGGGACTTACTCCTACGAGCAGTACTTC. Translated, it gives CASSISGTYSYEQYF.

This clone showed up just a few times. The chain links TRBV5-1 to TRBJ2-1; D is uncertain. Trimming cost V 0 bases and J 7 bases, with 8 bases left between them. In germline, CDR1 is SGHRS, CDR2 YFSETQ. This CDR3 region has 13 residues. CDR3 amino acids: CASSLDPRNEQFF. CDR3 nucleotides: TGCGCCAGCAGCTTGGACCCGCGGAATGAGCAGTTCTTC.

The chain links TRBV6-1 to TRBJ2-1, with a tentative D call TRBD2 (5 bases). This CDR3 region has 13 residues. CDR1 MNHNS and CDR2 SASEGT come from the germline V gene. V was cut by 6 bases and J by 10 bases, with 16 bases left in between. This CDR3 reads CASRLLGSREQFF. The CDR3 DNA follows: TGTGCCAGCAGGTTACTAGGTTCGCGGGAGCAGTTCTTC.

This clone was observed a handful of times. The genes are TRBV7-2 and TRBJ2-2, with D uncertain. This CDR3 is 14 amino acids long. Trimming shortened V by 2 bases and J by 2 bases, and 6 bases separated the two germline ends. Germline CDR1 SGHTA, CDR2 FQGNSA. CDR3 protein: CASSLYSNTGELFF. CDR3 DNA sequence: TGTGCCAGCAGCTTATACAGTAACACCGGGGAGCTGTTTTTT.

The chain uses TRBV6-5 and TRBJ2-5; maybe TRBD1 (6 bases). The J call may not be correct, given that the DNA end is closer to TRBJ2-7. Per germline, CDR1 MNHEY and CDR2 SVGAGI. This CDR3 region has 13 residues. The CDR3 sequence: CASSGGLSYEQYF. CDR3 in DNA: TGTGCCAGCAGTGGGGGCTTAAGCTACGAGCAGTACTTC.

The chain joins TRBV5-1 to TRBJ1-6; maybe TRBD1 (5 bases). Germline V gene sequence: CDR1 SGHRS, CDR2 YFSETQ. CDR3 length: 14 amino acids. V gave up 1 base and J gave up 9 bases, with 11 bases separating them. CDR3 region: CASSLQGLPSPLHF. The CDR3 DNA reads TGCGCCAGCAGCTTGCAGGGTCTGCCTTCACCCCTCCACTTT.

The chain links TRBV5-1 to TRBJ2-1; maybe TRBD1 (6 bases). CDR1 SGHRS and CDR2 YFSETQ come from the germline V gene. The CDR3 has 17 amino acids. The V end lost 4 bases, the J end lost 4 bases, and 21 bases lay between the germline ends. The CDR3: CASSPLQQGVLYNEQFF. The CDR3 bases are TGCGCCAGCAGCCCACTACAACAGGGAGTTCTTTACAATGAGCAGTTCTTC.

This clone was seen only a few times. The chain carries TRBV6-5 and TRBJ2-7; possible D gene TRBD1, 5 bases. V shed 0 bases and J shed 4 bases, with 13 bases lying between them. This CDR3 is built from 15 residues. The germline V gene encodes CDR1 MNHEY and CDR2 SVGAGI. The CDR3, as DNA: TGTGCCAGCAGTTACTCGCTGCAGGGAACGTACGAGCAGTACTTC. Translated: CASSYSLQGTYEQYF.

The CDR3 sequence is CASSSRALLSGGEGYTF. As DNA, the CDR3 is TGTGCCAGCAGTTCACGGGCCCTGCTGTCAGGGGGCGAGGGCTACACCTTC. The rearrangement joins TRBV5-5 to TRBJ1-2, with 8 bases fitting TRBD1. Per the germline V gene, CDR1 is SGHKS and CDR2 is YYEKEE (reference sequence). J lost 8 bases, V lost 5 bases, and 20 bases had no gene match. This CDR3 region has 17 residues. Full variable domain (remainder filled in from reference TRBV5-5 and TRBJ1-2): DAGVTQSPTHLIKTRGQQVTLRCSPISGHKSVSWYQQVLGQGPQFIFQYYEKEERGRGNFPDRFSARQFPNYSSELNVNALLLGDSALYLCASSSRALLSGGEGYTFGSGTRLTVV.

The gene calls are TRBV15 and TRBJ2-3, with 8 bases aligning to TRBD1. Germline V gene data show CDR1 as LNHNV and CDR2 as YYDKDF (reference sequence). V was clipped by 4 bases and J by 3 bases; unmatched bases: 3. The CDR3 has 14 residues. As DNA, the CDR3 is TGTGCCACCAGCACTCGACAGGGGACAGATACGCAGTATTTT. Translated, it gives CATSTRQGTDTQYF.

The chain is built from TRBV7-6 and TRBJ2-4; D possibly corresponds to TRBD1 (6 bases). This CDR3 is built from 14 residues. Between the trimmed V and J ends, which lost 5 bases and 4 bases, there was a span of 12 bases. Per germline, CDR1 SGHVS and CDR2 FNYEAQ. The CDR3 reads CASSPGQGKNIQYF. The CDR3 DNA is TGTGCCAGCAGCCCCGGCCAGGGGAAAAACATTCAGTACTTC.